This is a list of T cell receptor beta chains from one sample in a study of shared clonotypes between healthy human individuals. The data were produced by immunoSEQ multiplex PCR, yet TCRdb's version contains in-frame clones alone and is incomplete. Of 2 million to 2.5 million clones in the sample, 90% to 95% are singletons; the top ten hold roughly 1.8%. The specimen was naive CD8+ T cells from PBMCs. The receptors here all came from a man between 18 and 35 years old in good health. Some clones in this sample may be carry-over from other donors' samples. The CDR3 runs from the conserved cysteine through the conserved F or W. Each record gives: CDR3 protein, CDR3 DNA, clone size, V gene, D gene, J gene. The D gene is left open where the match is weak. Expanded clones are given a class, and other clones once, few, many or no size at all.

cdr3_aa: CASSLYGLALDEQYF
cdr3_nt: TGTGCCAGTAGCTTATACGGACTAGCGCTCGACGAGCAGTACTTC
clone_size: .
v_call: TRBV19
d_call: TRBD2
j_call: TRBJ2-7

cdr3_aa: CASSQQNLPYEQYF
cdr3_nt: TGTGCCAGCAGCCAGCAGAACCTTCCCTACGAGCAGTACTTC
clone_size: .
v_call: TRBV14
d_call: .
j_call: TRBJ2-7

cdr3_aa: CASSPLTGYNEQFF
cdr3_nt: TGTGCCAGCAGCCCATTAACGGGGTACAATGAGCAGTTCTTC
clone_size: .
v_call: TRBV4-2
d_call: .
j_call: TRBJ2-1

cdr3_aa: CASRLPAAGGQVEKLFF
cdr3_nt: TGCGCCAGCAGGCTACCAGCCGCAGGCGGTCAGGTGGAAAAACTGTTTTTT
clone_size: .
v_call: TRBV5-1
d_call: .
j_call: TRBJ1-4

cdr3_aa: CASSAQTGGAGETQYF
cdr3_nt: TGCGCCAGCAGCGCCCAGACAGGGGGCGCGGGAGAGACCCAGTACTTC
clone_size: .
v_call: TRBV5-1
d_call: TRBD1
j_call: TRBJ2-5

cdr3_aa: CASSERDRAREQYF
cdr3_nt: TGTGCCAGCAGTGAAAGGGACAGGGCTCGAGAGCAGTACTTC
clone_size: .
v_call: TRBV6-1
d_call: TRBD1
j_call: TRBJ2-7

cdr3_aa: CASSYFGGTVTGYTF
cdr3_nt: TGTGCCAGCAGTTACTTCGGCGGGACAGTGACTGGCTACACCTTC
clone_size: .
v_call: TRBV6-5
d_call: TRBD1
j_call: TRBJ1-2

cdr3_aa: CASSRSGTPETQYF
cdr3_nt: TGCGCCAGCAGCCGTAGCGGGACACCAGAGACCCAGTACTTC
clone_size: .
v_call: TRBV5-1
d_call: TRBD2
j_call: TRBJ2-5

cdr3_aa: CASSLMGQGEVREQYF
cdr3_nt: TGTGCCAGCAGTTTAATGGGACAGGGGGAAGTCAGGGAGCAGTACTTC
clone_size: once
v_call: TRBV28
d_call: TRBD1
j_call: TRBJ2-7

cdr3_aa: CATSWTSGSYEQYF
cdr3_nt: TGTGCCACCAGCTGGACTAGCGGGAGCTACGAGCAGTACTTC
clone_size: .
v_call: TRBV15
d_call: TRBD2
j_call: TRBJ2-7

cdr3_aa: CASSLGAGSYNEQFF
cdr3_nt: TGTGCCAGCAGCTTGGGGGCGGGCTCCTACAATGAGCAGTTCTTC
clone_size: .
v_call: TRBV5-6
d_call: .
j_call: TRBJ2-1

cdr3_aa: CASSFGGDPPYEQYF
cdr3_nt: TGTGCCAGCAGTTTTGGAGGGGACCCCCCCTACGAGCAGTACTTC
clone_size: .
v_call: TRBV27
d_call: .
j_call: TRBJ2-7

cdr3_aa: CASSPGGAYNEQFF
cdr3_nt: TGTGCCAGCAGCCCTGGGGGGGCTTACAATGAGCAGTTCTTC
clone_size: .
v_call: TRBV5-6
d_call: .
j_call: TRBJ2-1

cdr3_aa: CASRNRDTYEQYF
cdr3_nt: TGTGCCAGCAGGAACAGGGATACCTACGAGCAGTACTTC
clone_size: .
v_call: TRBV27
d_call: .
j_call: TRBJ2-7

cdr3_aa: CASSGPFFEQGRNGYTF
cdr3_nt: TGTGCCAGCAGTGGGCCCTTTTTCGAGCAGGGAAGGAATGGCTACACCTTC
clone_size: .
v_call: TRBV25-1
d_call: .
j_call: TRBJ1-2

cdr3_aa: CAISESTRDRRDTDTQYF
cdr3_nt: TGTGCCATCAGTGAGTCGACTCGGGACAGAAGAGACACAGATACGCAGTATTTT
clone_size: .
v_call: TRBV10-3
d_call: TRBD1
j_call: TRBJ2-3

cdr3_aa: CASSPRASGASYEQYF
cdr3_nt: TGTGCCAGTAGTCCAAGGGCTAGCGGGGCCTCCTACGAGCAGTACTTC
clone_size: .
v_call: TRBV19
d_call: TRBD2
j_call: TRBJ2-7

cdr3_aa: CAWGGLGSYNEQFF
cdr3_nt: TGTGCCTGGGGGGGACTAGGGTCCTACAATGAGCAGTTCTTC
clone_size: .
v_call: TRBV30
d_call: TRBD2
j_call: TRBJ2-1

cdr3_aa: CASSLRAANTGELFF
cdr3_nt: TGTGCCAGCAGCTTACGAGCGGCGAACACCGGGGAGCTGTTTTTT
clone_size: .
v_call: TRBV7-2
d_call: .
j_call: TRBJ2-2

cdr3_aa: CASSFRQGSTGELFF
cdr3_nt: TGTGCCAGCAGCTTTCGCCAGGGAAGCACCGGGGAGCTGTTTTTT
clone_size: .
v_call: TRBV7-9
d_call: .
j_call: TRBJ2-2

cdr3_aa: CASSHLEGYEQYF
cdr3_nt: TGTGCCAGCAGCCACCTGGAAGGCTACGAGCAGTACTTC
clone_size: .
v_call: TRBV28
d_call: .
j_call: TRBJ2-7

cdr3_aa: CASSQRSSRSNTGELFF
cdr3_nt: TGTGCCAGCAGCCAACGAAGCAGCCGCTCGAACACCGGGGAGCTGTTTTTT
clone_size: .
v_call: TRBV14
d_call: .
j_call: TRBJ2-2

cdr3_aa: CASSYPGIYEQYF
cdr3_nt: TGTGCCAGCAGTTATCCGGGAATCTACGAGCAGTACTTC
clone_size: .
v_call: TRBV28
d_call: .
j_call: TRBJ2-7

cdr3_aa: CASSQLPRGGPLEFF
cdr3_nt: TGTGCCAGCAGCCAGCTACCCAGGGGAGGGCCGCTAGAGTTCTTC
clone_size: once
v_call: TRBV14
d_call: .
j_call: TRBJ2-1

cdr3_aa: CASSTAPGLEGYEQYF
cdr3_nt: TGTGCCAGCAGCACCGCCCCGGGACTAGAGGGCTACGAGCAGTACTTC
clone_size: .
v_call: TRBV5-4
d_call: TRBD2
j_call: TRBJ2-7